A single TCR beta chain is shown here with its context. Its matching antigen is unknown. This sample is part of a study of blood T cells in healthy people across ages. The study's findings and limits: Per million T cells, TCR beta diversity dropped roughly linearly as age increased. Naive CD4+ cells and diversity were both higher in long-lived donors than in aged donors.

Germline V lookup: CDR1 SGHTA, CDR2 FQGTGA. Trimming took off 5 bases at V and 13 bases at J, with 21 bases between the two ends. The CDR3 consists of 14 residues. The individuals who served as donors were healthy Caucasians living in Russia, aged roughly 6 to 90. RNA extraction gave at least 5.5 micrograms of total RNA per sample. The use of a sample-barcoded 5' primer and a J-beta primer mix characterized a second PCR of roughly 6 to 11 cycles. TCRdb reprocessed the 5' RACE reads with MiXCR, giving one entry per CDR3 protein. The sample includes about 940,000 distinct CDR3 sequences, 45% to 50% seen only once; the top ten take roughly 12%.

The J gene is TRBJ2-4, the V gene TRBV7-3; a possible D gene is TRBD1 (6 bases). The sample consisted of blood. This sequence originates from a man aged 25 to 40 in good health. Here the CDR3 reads CASSAQGPAREQYF. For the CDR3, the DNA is TGTGCCAGCAGCGCACAGGGACCCGCTAGAGAGCAGTACTTC.